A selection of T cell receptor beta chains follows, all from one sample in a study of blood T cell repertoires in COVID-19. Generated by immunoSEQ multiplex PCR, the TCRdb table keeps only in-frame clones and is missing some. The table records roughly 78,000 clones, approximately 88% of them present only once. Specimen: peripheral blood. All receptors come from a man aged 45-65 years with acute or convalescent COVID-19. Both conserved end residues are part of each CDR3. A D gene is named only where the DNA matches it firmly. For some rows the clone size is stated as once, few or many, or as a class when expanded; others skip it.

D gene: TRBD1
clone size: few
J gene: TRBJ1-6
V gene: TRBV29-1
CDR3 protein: CSDRGNYNSPLHF
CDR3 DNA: TGCAGCGACAGGGGTAATTATAATTCACCCCTCCACTTT

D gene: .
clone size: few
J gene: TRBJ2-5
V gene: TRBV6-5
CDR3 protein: CASRENQETQYF
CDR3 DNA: TGTGCCAGCAGGGAGAACCAAGAGACCCAGTACTTC

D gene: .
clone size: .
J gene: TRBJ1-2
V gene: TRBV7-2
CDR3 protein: CASSLGNVQGNGYTF
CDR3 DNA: TGTGCCAGCAGCTTAGGGAACGTTCAGGGGAATGGCTACACCTTC

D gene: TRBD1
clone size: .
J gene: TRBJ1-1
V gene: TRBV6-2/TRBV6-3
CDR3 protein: CASSSKTGGYTEAFF
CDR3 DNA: TGTGCCAGCAGTTCCAAGACAGGGGGCTACACTGAAGCTTTCTTT

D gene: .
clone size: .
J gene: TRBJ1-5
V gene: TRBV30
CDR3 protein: CAWSELDRQPQHF
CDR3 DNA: TGTGCCTGGAGTGAGCTGGACAGACAGCCCCAGCATTTT

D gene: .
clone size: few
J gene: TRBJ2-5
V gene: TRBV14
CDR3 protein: CASSQTGWETQYF
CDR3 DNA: TGTGCCAGCAGCCAAACGGGGTGGGAGACCCAGTACTTC

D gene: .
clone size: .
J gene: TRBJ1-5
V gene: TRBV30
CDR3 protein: CAWSVSGSNQPQHF
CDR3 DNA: TGTGCCTGGAGTGTATCCGGGAGCAATCAGCCCCAGCATTTT

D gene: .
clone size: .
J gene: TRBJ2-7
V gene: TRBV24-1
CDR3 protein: CATSDTGSSYEQYF
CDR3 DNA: TGTGCCACCAGTGACACCGGGTCCTCCTACGAGCAGTACTTC

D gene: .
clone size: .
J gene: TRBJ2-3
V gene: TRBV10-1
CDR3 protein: CASSEYGGETDTQYF
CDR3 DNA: TGCGCCAGCAGTGAGTATGGCGGGGAAACAGATACGCAGTATTTT

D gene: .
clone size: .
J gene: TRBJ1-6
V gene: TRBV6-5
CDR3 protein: CASSTTGTTNSPLHF
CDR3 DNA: TGTGCCAGCAGTACAACCGGGACAACCAATTCACCCCTCCACTTT

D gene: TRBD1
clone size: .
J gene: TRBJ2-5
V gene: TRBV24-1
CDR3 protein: CATSESRGQETQYF
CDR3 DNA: TGTGCCACCAGTGAAAGCAGGGGGCAAGAGACCCAGTACTTC

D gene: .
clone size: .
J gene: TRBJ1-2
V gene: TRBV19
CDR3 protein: CASSIETRGARGYTF
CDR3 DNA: TGTGCCAGTAGTATAGAGACGCGGGGGGCGCGGGGCTACACCTTC

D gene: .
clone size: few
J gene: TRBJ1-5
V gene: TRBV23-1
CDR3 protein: CATQPGSNQPQHF
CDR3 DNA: TGCGCCACCCAACCAGGGAGCAATCAGCCCCAGCATTTT

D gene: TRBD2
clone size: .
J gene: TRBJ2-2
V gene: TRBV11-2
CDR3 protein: CASSLDLVAGNTGELFF
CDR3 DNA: TGTGCCAGCAGCTTAGATTTGGTAGCGGGGAACACCGGGGAGCTGTTTTTT

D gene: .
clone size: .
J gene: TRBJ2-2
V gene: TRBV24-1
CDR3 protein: CATSDIGQGGTGELFF
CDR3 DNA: TGTGCCACCAGTGATATTGGACAGGGAGGGACCGGGGAGCTGTTTTTT

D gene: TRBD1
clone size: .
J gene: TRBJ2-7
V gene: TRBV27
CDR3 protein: CASKGAREQYF
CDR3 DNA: TGTGCCAGCAAGGGGGCTCGCGAGCAGTACTTC

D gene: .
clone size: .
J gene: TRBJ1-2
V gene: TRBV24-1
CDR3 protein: CATSGPELANYGYTF
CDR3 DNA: TGTGCCACCAGTGGGCCGGAGCTAGCTAACTATGGCTACACCTTC

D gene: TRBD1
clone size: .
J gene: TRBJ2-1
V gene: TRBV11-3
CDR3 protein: CASSTRDSTYNEQFF
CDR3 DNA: TGTGCCAGCAGCACCCGGGACAGCACCTACAATGAGCAGTTCTTC

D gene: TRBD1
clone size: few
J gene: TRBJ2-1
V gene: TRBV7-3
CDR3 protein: CASSFGQGSHNEQFF
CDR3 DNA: TGTGCCAGCAGCTTTGGACAGGGGAGCCACAATGAGCAGTTCTTC

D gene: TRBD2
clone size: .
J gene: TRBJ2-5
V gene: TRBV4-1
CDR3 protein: CASSQAPSGGGWETQYF
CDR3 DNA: TGCGCCAGCAGCCAAGCCCCTAGCGGGGGGGGTTGGGAGACCCAGTACTTC

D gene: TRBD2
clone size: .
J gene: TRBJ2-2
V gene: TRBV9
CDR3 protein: CASSSGQWTSGGLNTGELFF
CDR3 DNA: TGTGCCAGCAGCTCGGGACAGTGGACTAGCGGGGGGCTAAACACCGGGGAGCTGTTTTTT

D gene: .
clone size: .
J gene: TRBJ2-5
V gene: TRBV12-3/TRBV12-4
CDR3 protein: CASSRDMEETQYF
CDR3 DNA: TGTGCCAGCAGCAGGGACATGGAAGAGACGCAGTACTTC

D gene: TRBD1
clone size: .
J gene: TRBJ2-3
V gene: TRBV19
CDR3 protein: CASSFRGSTDTQYF
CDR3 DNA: TGTGCCAGTAGTTTCAGGGGGTCCACAGATACGCAGTATTTT

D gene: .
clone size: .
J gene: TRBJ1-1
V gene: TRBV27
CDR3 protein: CASSLKGRVNTEAFF
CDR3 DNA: TGTGCCAGCAGTTTAAAGGGCAGGGTGAACACTGAAGCTTTCTTT

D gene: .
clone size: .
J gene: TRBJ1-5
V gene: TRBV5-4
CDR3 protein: CASSLDGGGNQPQHF
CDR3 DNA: TGTGCCAGCAGCTTGGATGGCGGGGGCAATCAGCCCCAGCATTTT

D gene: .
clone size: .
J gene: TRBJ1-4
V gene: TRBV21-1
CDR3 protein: CASSIPGLQDLNEKLFF
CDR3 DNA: TGTGCCAGCAGCATACCGGGACTCCAAGACCTAAATGAAAAACTGTTTTTT

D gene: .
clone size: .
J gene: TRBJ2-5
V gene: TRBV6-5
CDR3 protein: CASTYQETQYF
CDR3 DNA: TGTGCCAGCACGTACCAAGAGACCCAGTACTTC

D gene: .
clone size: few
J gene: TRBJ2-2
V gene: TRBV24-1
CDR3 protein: CATSFHRDGPGELFF
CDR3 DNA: TGTGCCACCAGTTTTCACAGGGACGGTCCCGGGGAGCTGTTTTTT

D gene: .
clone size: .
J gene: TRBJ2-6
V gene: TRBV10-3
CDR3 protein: CAISVSGAGANVLTF
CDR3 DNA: TGTGCCATCAGTGTGTCCGGGGCTGGGGCCAACGTCCTGACTTTC

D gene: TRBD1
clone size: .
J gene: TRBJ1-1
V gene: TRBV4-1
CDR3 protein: CASSQDEGAVYTEAFF
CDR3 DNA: TGCGCCAGCAGCCAAGACGAGGGGGCCGTTTACACTGAAGCTTTCTTT

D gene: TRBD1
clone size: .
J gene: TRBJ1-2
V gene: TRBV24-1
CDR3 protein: CATSDSGTAHTSYGYTF
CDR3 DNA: TGTGCCACCAGTGATTCCGGGACAGCACACACTTCCTATGGCTACACCTTC

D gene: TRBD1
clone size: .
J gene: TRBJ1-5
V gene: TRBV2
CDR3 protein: CASSGTGGNQPQHF
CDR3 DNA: TGTGCCAGCAGCGGGACAGGGGGCAATCAGCCCCAGCATTTT

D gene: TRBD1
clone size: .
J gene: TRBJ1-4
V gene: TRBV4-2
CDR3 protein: CASSRTGQRNEKLFF
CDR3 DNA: TGTGCCAGCAGCCGGACGGGACAGCGTAATGAAAAACTGTTTTTT

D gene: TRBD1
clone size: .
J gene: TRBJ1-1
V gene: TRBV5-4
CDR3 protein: CASSYRDSGQAFF
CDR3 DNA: TGTGCCAGCAGTTACCGGGACAGCGGCCAAGCTTTCTTT

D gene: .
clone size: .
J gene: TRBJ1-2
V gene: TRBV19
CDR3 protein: CASTPQGPHLGYTF
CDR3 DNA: TGTGCCAGTACACCACAGGGCCCTCACCTTGGCTACACCTTC

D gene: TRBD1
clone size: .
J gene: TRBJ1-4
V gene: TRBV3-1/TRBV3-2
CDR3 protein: CASSHEPGTGNEKLFF
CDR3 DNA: TGTGCCAGCAGCCATGAACCCGGGACAGGCAATGAAAAACTGTTTTTT

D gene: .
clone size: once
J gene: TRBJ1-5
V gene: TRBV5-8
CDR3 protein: CASQYLREGSNQPQHF
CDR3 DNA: TGTGCCAGCCAGTACCTCAGGGAGGGTAGCAATCAGCCCCAGCATTTT

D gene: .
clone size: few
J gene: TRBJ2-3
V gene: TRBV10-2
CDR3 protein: CASRSITDTQYF
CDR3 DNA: TGCGCCAGCAGGTCTATCACAGATACGCAGTATTTT

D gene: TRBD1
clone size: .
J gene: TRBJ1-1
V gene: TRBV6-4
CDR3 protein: CASRPDRMNTEAFF
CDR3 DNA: TGTGCCAGCAGACCGGACAGGATGAACACTGAAGCTTTCTTT

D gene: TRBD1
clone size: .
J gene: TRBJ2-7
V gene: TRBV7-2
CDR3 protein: CASSPGTGPYEQYF
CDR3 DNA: TGTGCCAGCAGCCCCGGGACAGGGCCCTACGAGCAGTACTTC

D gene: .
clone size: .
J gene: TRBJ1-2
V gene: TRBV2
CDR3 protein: CASRVGGARSSYTF
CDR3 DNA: TGTGCCAGCAGGGTGGGTGGGGCGCGGTCGAGCTACACCTTC

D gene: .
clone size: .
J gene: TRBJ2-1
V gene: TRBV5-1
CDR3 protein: CASSLVRYNEQFF
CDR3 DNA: TGCGCCAGCAGCTTGGTCAGGTACAATGAGCAGTTCTTC

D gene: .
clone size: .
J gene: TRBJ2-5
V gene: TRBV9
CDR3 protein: CASSVGSTFQETQYF
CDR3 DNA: TGTGCCAGCAGCGTAGGAAGCACTTTCCAAGAGACCCAGTACTTC

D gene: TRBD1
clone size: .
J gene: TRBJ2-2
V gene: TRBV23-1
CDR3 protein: CASPRGQVETGELFF
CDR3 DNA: TGCGCCAGCCCGAGGGGACAGGTTGAAACCGGGGAGCTGTTTTTT

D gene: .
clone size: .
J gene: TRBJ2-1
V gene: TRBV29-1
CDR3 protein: CSVGAHPYNEQFF
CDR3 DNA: TGCAGCGTTGGGGCTCACCCCTACAATGAGCAGTTCTTC

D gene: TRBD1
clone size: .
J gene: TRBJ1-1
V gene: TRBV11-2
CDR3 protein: CASSPRDRNTEAFF
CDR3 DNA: TGTGCCAGCAGCCCCCGGGACAGGAACACTGAAGCTTTCTTT

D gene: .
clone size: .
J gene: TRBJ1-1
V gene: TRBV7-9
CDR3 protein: CASSLVQGNTEAFF
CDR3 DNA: TGTGCCAGCAGCTTAGTACAGGGGAACACTGAAGCTTTCTTT

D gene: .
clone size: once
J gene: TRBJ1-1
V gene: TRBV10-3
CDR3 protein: CAIRANTEAFF
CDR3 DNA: TGTGCCATCAGGGCGAACACTGAAGCTTTCTTT

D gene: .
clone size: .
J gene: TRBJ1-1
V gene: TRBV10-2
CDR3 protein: CASKPSGGGEAFF
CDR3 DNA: TGCGCCAGCAAGCCGTCGGGAGGGGGTGAAGCTTTCTTT

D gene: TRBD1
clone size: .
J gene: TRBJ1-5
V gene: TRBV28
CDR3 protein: CASSPRQGYNQPQHF
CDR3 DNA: TGTGCCAGCAGTCCCAGACAGGGGTACAATCAGCCCCAGCATTTT

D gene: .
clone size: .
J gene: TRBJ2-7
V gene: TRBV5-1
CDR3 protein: CASSLSGEEAEQYF
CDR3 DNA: TGCGCCAGCAGCTTGTCAGGGGAAGAAGCCGAGCAGTACTTC

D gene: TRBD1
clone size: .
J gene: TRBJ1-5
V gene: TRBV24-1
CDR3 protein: CATSDHRGHQPQHF
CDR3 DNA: TGTGCCACCAGTGACCACAGGGGGCATCAGCCCCAGCATTTT

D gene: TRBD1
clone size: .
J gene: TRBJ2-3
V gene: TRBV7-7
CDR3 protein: CASSPTGGRTDTQYF
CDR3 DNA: TGTGCCAGCAGCCCGACAGGGGGCAGGACAGATACGCAGTATTTT

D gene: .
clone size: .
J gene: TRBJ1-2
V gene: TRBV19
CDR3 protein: CASRGGGYGYTF
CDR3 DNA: TGTGCCAGCCGTGGGGGGGGCTATGGCTACACCTTC

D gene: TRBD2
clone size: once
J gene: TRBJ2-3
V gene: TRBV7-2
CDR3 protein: CASSFGLVWSPDTQYF
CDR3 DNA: TGTGCCAGCAGCTTTGGACTAGTTTGGAGCCCAGATACGCAGTATTTT